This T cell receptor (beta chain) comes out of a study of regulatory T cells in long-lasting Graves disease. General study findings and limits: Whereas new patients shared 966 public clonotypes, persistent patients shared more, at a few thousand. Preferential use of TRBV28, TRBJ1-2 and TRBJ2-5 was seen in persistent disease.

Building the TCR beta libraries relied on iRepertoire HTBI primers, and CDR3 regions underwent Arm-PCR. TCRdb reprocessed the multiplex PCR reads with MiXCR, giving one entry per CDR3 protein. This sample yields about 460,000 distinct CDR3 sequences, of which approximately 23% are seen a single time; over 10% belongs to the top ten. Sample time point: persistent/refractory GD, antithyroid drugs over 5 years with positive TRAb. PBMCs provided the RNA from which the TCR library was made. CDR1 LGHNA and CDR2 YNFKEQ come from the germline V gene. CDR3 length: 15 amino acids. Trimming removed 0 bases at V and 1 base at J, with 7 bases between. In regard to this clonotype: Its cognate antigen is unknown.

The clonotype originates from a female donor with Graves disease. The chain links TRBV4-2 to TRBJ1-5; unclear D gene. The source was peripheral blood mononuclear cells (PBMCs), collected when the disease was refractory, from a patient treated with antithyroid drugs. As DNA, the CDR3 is TGTGCCAGCAGCCAAGAATTCCTCAGCAATCAGCCCCAGCATTTT. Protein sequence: CASSQEFLSNQPQHF.